This passage covers 4 T cell receptor beta chains from one sample sequenced in a study of T cell responses to AZD1222 COVID-19 vaccine (dated by TCRdb to the early 2020s). The library was made by the immunoSEQ multiplex PCR assay. The source is immuneACCESS, and TCRdb retained only in-frame sequences with V and J called. Part of the clones is not carried over; for the studies checked, unresolved V genes explain less than half of this, and the remainder is unexplained. The sample records about 130,000 clones, 75% to 85% of which are singletons. 7.9% of the sample is in the top ten clones. Per the publication, the time point label means: about 28 days (+/-7) after the second vaccine dose. What this sample's treatment or condition label stands for: meningococcal conjugate vaccine given as trial control. This sample comprised peripheral blood, obtained 28 days after the second dose of the MenACWY control vaccine. The receptor set was obtained from an adult who received the MenACWY meningococcal vaccine as a control.

V gene TRBV6-4 combines with J gene TRBJ1-2; D not certain. From germline, CDR1 is MRHNA and CDR2 SNTAGT. The V end lost 0 bases, the J end lost 9 bases, and 20 bases lay between the germline ends. The CDR3 has 16 residues. The CDR3 loop is CASSDSSGSPGSCYTF. CDR3 nucleotide sequence: TGTGCCAGCAGTGACTCGAGCGGCAGTCCGGGCAGTTGCTACACCTTC.

The chain is built from TRBV12-3 or TRBV12-4 and TRBJ1-1, with a tentative D call TRBD1 (5 bases). The CDR3 runs to 11 residues. The V and J ends lost 7 bases and 10 bases respectively, with 13 bases between them. CDR3 protein: CASINLQGAFF. The DNA for the CDR3 is TGTGCCAGCATCAACCTCCAGGGAGCTTTCTTT.

The V and J genes are TRBV5-5 and TRBJ2-7, with a weak D call TRBD2 (6 bases). The CDR3 length is 17 residues. Germline CDR1 and CDR2: SGHKS and YYEKEE (reference sequence). Between the trimmed V and J ends, which lost 0 bases and 0 bases, there was a span of 16 bases. CDR3 sequence reads: CASSLAFGGTSSYEQYF. The CDR3 DNA is TGTGCCAGCAGCTTGGCGTTCGGCGGGACCAGCTCCTACGAGCAGTACTTC.

The chain links TRBV4-2 to TRBJ1-5; 8 bases map to TRBD1. Germline CDR1 and CDR2: LGHNA and YNFKEQ. The CDR3 is made up of 15 amino acids. V gave up 2 bases and J gave up 4 bases; unmatched junction bases: 4. This CDR3 reads CASSQWDRTNQPQHF. The CDR3 DNA sequence: TGTGCCAGCAGCCAATGGGACAGGACTAATCAGCCCCAGCATTTT.